This TCR beta chain was identified during a study of cytomegalovirus exposure and HLA in healthy donors. Study results and caveats: Analysis was carried out at a later point, and it linked a missense DCLRE1C variant to TCR beta V- and J-gene trimming.

The study ran its PCR with 60 Vbeta and 13 Jbeta primers. The method was immunoSEQ multiplex PCR; TCRdb's version includes in-frame clones alone and lacks a portion of them. The table lists 170,000 or so clones, 80% of them singletons, with 6.5% to 8.5% in the top ten. As for this clone: Its cognate antigen is unknown.

V lost 1 base to trimming and J lost 0 bases; unmatched junction nucleotides: 3. The CDR3 loop spans 16 amino acids. Germline-derived CDR1 and CDR2 are SNHLY and FYNNEI. J is TRBJ2-7 and V is TRBV2; 10 bases map to TRBD2. Material: PBMCs. The source of this sequence is a man aged 25 to 40 in good health and CMV-seropositive. DNA of the CDR3: TGTGCCAGCAGTGAAGATGAGCGGGAGGGCTCCTACGAGCAGTACTTC. Protein: CASSEDEREGSYEQYF.